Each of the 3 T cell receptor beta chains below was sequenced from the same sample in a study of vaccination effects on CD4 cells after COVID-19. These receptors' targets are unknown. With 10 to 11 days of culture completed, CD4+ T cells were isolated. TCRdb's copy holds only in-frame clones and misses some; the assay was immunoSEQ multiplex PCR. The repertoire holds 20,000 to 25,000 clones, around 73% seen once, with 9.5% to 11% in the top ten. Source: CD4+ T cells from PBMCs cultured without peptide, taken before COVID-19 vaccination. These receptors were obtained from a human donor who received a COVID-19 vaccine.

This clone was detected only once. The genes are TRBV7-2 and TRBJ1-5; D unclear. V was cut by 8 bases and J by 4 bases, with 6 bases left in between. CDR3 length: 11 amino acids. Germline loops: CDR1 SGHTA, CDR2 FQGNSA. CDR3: CASGLNQPQHF. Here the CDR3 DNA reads TGTGCCAGCGGGTTGAATCAGCCCCAGCATTTT.

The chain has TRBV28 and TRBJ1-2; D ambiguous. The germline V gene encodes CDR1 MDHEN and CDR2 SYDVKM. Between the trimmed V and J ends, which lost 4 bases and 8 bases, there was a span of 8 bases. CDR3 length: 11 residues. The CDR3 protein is CASSSIAGYTF. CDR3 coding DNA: TGTGCCAGCAGTTCTATAGCCGGCTACACCTTC.

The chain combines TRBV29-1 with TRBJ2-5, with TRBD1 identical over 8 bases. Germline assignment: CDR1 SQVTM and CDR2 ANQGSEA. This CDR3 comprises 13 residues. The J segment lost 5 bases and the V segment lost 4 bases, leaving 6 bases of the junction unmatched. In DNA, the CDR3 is TGCAGCGTTGCTGACAGGGGCAGGGAGACCCAGTACTTC. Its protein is CSVADRGRETQYF.